The 20 T cell receptor beta chains in this list originate from one sample, sequenced in a study of cytomegalovirus exposure and HLA in healthy donors. PCR used 60 Vbeta primers and 13 Jbeta primers. The table came from immunoSEQ multiplex PCR; TCRdb's copy has only in-frame clones and leaves some out. The sample lists about 140,000 clones, 82% occurring once. Sequenced: PBMCs. The source of these receptors is a man aged 25 to 40 in good health and CMV-seropositive.

This clone has only one observation. The chain uses TRBV28 and TRBJ1-5; 8 bases fit TRBD1. V shed 1 base, J shed 9 bases, and the junction held 14 bases outside the gene matches. Germline lookup yields CDR1 MDHEN and CDR2 SYDVKM. The CDR3 spans 17 residues. CDR3 loop: CASSLLVGQGEYRPQHF. CDR3 DNA: TGTGCCAGCAGTTTATTGGTCGGACAGGGAGAATATCGGCCCCAGCATTTT.

The V gene is TRBV9, the J gene TRBJ2-2; possible D gene TRBD1, 5 bases. Germline lookup yields CDR1 SGDLS and CDR2 YYNGEE. The CDR3 runs 13 residues. Deletions cut 2 bases from V and 4 bases from J, with 6 bases between. CDR3 sequence: CASSVQGTGELFF. Here the CDR3 DNA reads TGTGCCAGCAGCGTCCAGGGCACCGGGGAGCTGTTTTTT.

The chain is built from TRBV5-4 and TRBJ2-7; D unclear. Germline V gene data show CDR1 as SGHNT and CDR2 as YYREEE (reference sequence). The CDR3 sequence is 15 residues long. Trimming took 3 bases from V and 7 from J, leaving 20 bases between them. This CDR3 is CASSSTPTPFDEQYF. The CDR3 DNA sequence: TGTGCCAGCAGCTCGACACCAACGCCTTTCGATGAGCAGTACTTC.

The chain carries TRBV7-8 and TRBJ1-4; 9 positions agree with TRBD1. The CDR3 is made up of 14 amino acids. V was pared by 3 bases and J by 6 bases, with 2 bases of the junction left unmatched. The germline V gene has CDR1 SGHVS and CDR2 FQNEAQ. CDR3 region: CASSFGQGYEKLFF. The CDR3 DNA sequence: TGTGCCAGCAGCTTCGGACAGGGGTATGAAAAACTGTTTTTT.

The chain employs TRBV4-1 and TRBJ1-3; 9 nucleotides match TRBD1. CDR3 size: 15 residues. The ends lost 8 bases at V and 0 bases at J; junction bases unmatched: 5. Germline V gene data show CDR1 as MGHRA and CDR2 as YSYEKL. This CDR3 reads CASRTTGGSGNTIYF. The CDR3 coding sequence is TGCGCCAGCCGGACGACAGGGGGCTCTGGAAACACCATATATTTT.

With respect to this clone: The junction departs from germline at one end; a sequencing error may be responsible. The V call is TRBV7-9, the J call TRBJ2-1; TRBD2 matches 14 bases. Germline V gene lookup returns CDR1 SEHNR and CDR2 FQNEAQ (reference sequence). The CDR3 is 16 amino acids. This chain's CDR3 is CSSSLDGTSGSDEQFF. CDR3 nucleotides: TGTTCCAGCAGCTTGGACGGGACTAGCGGGAGCGATGAGCAGTTCTTC.

With regard to this clone: Distinct nucleotide sequences in the sample also encode this CDR3. The rearrangement links TRBV28 to TRBJ2-5; 8 nucleotides align to TRBD2. Losses at the gene ends were 5 bases for V and 1 base for J; bases not matched to a gene: 6. The CDR3 is 15 residues long. Looked up from germline, CDR1 is MDHEN and CDR2 is SYDVKM. Written as DNA, the CDR3 is TGTGCCAGCAGTCTCACCGGGGGGGGCCAAGAGACCCAGTACTTC. Translating gives CASSLTGGGQETQYF. The full variable domain, its missing parts supplied by reference TRBV28 and TRBJ2-5, is DVKVTQSSRYLVKRTGEKVFLECVQDMDHENMFWYRQDPGLGLRLIYFSYDVKMKEKGDIPEGYSVSREKKERFSLILESASTNQTSMYLCASSLTGGGQETQYFGPGTRLLVL.

The chain is built from TRBV27 and TRBJ2-7, with TRBD1 matching over 8 bases. Unmatched junction bases numbered 2, after V lost 4 bases and J lost 3 bases. The CDR3 has 13 amino acids. Per germline, CDR1 MNHEY and CDR2 SMNVEV (reference sequence). This chain's CDR3 is CASSSGTGYEQYF. For the CDR3, the DNA is TGTGCCAGCAGTTCCGGGACAGGCTACGAGCAGTACTTC.

This chain links TRBV28 with TRBJ2-1; the D gene is possibly TRBD2 (6 bases). The V gene lost 2 bases and the J gene lost 10 bases, with 18 bases spanning the gap. The CDR3 runs to 15 residues. Per the germline V gene, CDR1 is MDHEN and CDR2 is SYDVKM. The CDR3 sequence: CASSLMAALGGEQFF. CDR3 DNA: TGTGCCAGCAGTTTAATGGCGGCGCTTGGGGGGGAGCAGTTCTTC. The entire variable domain, with the rest obtained from reference TRBV28 and TRBJ2-1, is as follows: DVKVTQSSRYLVKRTGEKVFLECVQDMDHENMFWYRQDPGLGLRLIYFSYDVKMKEKGDIPEGYSVSREKKERFSLILESASTNQTSMYLCASSLMAALGGEQFFGPGTRLTVL.

The V call is TRBV5-8, the J call TRBJ2-2; 8 bases are a match to TRBD1. The CDR3 covers 16 residues. Looked up from germline, CDR1 is SGHTS and CDR2 is YDEGEE. V was clipped by 3 bases and J by 2 bases; unmatched bases: 6. The chain's CDR3 is CASSSGQAINTGELFF. CDR3 nucleotide sequence: TGTGCCAGCAGCTCGGGACAGGCGATAAACACCGGGGAGCTGTTTTTT.

This chain uses TRBV28 with TRBJ2-7; D perhaps matches TRBD2 (5 bases). Deletions cut 1 base from V and 5 bases from J, with 21 bases between. The CDR3 is 17 residues long. Germline V gene lookup returns CDR1 MDHEN and CDR2 SYDVKM. The DNA of the CDR3 is TGTGCCAGCAGTTTATTTTCTTTGGGTGGTAGCGAGCACGAGCAGTACTTC. Protein sequence: CASSLFSLGGSEHEQYF.

V and J are TRBV9 and TRBJ2-3; 15 nucleotides agree with TRBD2. CDR1 SGDLS and CDR2 YYNGEE come from the germline V gene. Unmatched junction bases numbered 7, after V lost 4 bases and J lost 4 bases. The CDR3 spans 17 residues. The CDR3, as DNA: TGTGCCAGCAGCACCGGACTAGCGGGGGGGCCATCAGATACGCAGTATTTT. It yields the protein CASSTGLAGGPSDTQYF. Based on the CDR3 plus reference TRBV9 and TRBJ2-3, the full variable domain is DSGVTQTPKHLITATGQRVTLRCSPRSGDLSVYWYQQSLDQGLQFLIQYYNGEERAKGNILERFSAQQFPDLHSELNLSSLELGDSALYFCASSTGLAGGPSDTQYFGPGTRLTVL.

The CDR3 bases are TGTGCCAGCAGCCAAACAGGTAACACTGAAGCTTTCTTT. Translated, it gives CASSQTGNTEAFF. The chain combines TRBV5-4 with TRBJ1-1; TRBD1 is a possible D gene (5 bases). This CDR3 comprises 13 residues. Germline V lookup: CDR1 SGHNT, CDR2 YYREEE (reference sequence). V dropped 4 bases and J dropped 2 bases, with 9 bases sitting between them.

The chain employs TRBV30 and TRBJ1-5; D uncertain. The V end was cut by 1 base, the J end by 3 bases, with 7 bases between. This CDR3 has 13 residues. From germline, CDR1 is GTSNPN and CDR2 SVGIG (reference sequence). Here the CDR3 DNA reads TGTGCCTGGAGTGCCACATACAATCAGCCCCAGCATTTT. This codes for CAWSATYNQPQHF.

The chain uses TRBV27 and TRBJ2-7; D is perhaps TRBD1 (6 bases). This CDR3 has 16 residues. Trimming shortened V by 4 bases and J by 5 bases, and 21 bases separated the two germline ends. Per germline, CDR1 MNHEY and CDR2 SMNVEV (reference sequence). CDR3 sequence (DNA): TGTGCCAGCAGTTCCTTATACAGGGTTAGAGGTGACGAGCAGTACTTC. It is translated as CASSSLYRVRGDEQYF.

The chain links TRBV7-2 to TRBJ1-5; the match to TRBD1 covers 7 bases. Trimming at V came to 4 bases and at J to 0 bases, leaving 3 bases not matched to a gene. The CDR3 is 15 amino acids. CDR1 and CDR2 (germline): SGHTA, FQGNSA. CDR3 coding DNA: TGTGCCAGCAGCTCGACAGGGCCTAGCAATCAGCCCCAGCATTTT. Its translation is CASSSTGPSNQPQHF. Supplemented by reference TRBV7-2 and TRBJ1-5, the full variable domain reads GAGVSQSPSNKVTEKGKDVELRCDPISGHTALYWYRQSLGQGLEFLIYFQGNSAPDKSGLPSDRFSAERTGGSVSTLTIQRTQQEDSAVYLCASSSTGPSNQPQHFGDGTRLSIL.

This clone was seen a few times. The V gene is TRBV28, the J gene TRBJ2-7; TRBD2 matches at 8 bases. The CDR3 spans 13 residues. Per germline, CDR1 MDHEN and CDR2 SYDVKM. The junction had 6 bases not matched to a gene; V was cut back by 4 bases and J by 7 bases. CDR3 nucleotide sequence: TGTGCCAGCAGTTCGGGGGGGGAGAGAGAGCAGTACTTC. This encodes CASSSGGEREQYF.

The CDR3 reads CASSLGQGSNEQFF. In DNA, the CDR3 is TGTGCCAGCAGTCTCGGACAGGGTTCGAATGAGCAGTTCTTC. The chain is built from TRBV28 and TRBJ2-1; 8 bases are a match to TRBD1. The V gene's germline CDR1 is MDHEN and CDR2 SYDVKM. There are 14 residues in the CDR3. Trimming cost V 5 bases and J 7 bases; bases outside gene matches: 7.

This rearrangement joins TRBV6-5 to TRBJ1-5; a possible D gene is TRBD1 (5 bases). CDR3 size: 15 residues. V was clipped by 5 bases and J by 0 bases, with 11 bases between them. The V gene's germline CDR1 is MNHEY and CDR2 SVGAGI. CDR3 sequence (DNA): TGTGCCAGCAGTAGGACACCGAATAGCAATCAGCCCCAGCATTTT. This translates into CASSRTPNSNQPQHF.

The chain is built from TRBV2 and TRBJ1-2; 12 nucleotides match TRBD1. Germline V gene lookup returns CDR1 SNHLY and CDR2 FYNNEI. The J segment lost 6 bases and the V segment lost 6 bases, leaving 8 bases of the junction unmatched. This CDR3 spans 15 amino acids. Here the CDR3 reads CASSVTGTGGDGYTF. CDR3 bases: TGTGCCAGCAGCGTAACCGGGACAGGGGGCGATGGCTACACCTTC.